This T cell receptor beta chain was captured by sequencing in a study of beta chain features in type 1 diabetes. Study outcomes and limitations: In comparison with healthy donors, patients had naive, central memory and Treg TCRB repertoires that appeared more similar. Within each of all four CD4+ subsets, Type 1 diabetes patients had TCRB CDR3s that were moderately but significantly shorter.

TCRB transcripts that were expressed got sequenced, as all of the isolated RNA had been reverse transcribed. This table comes from immunoSEQ multiplex PCR, and its TCRdb copy is limited to in-frame clones, with some not included. The table includes 400,000 or so clones, roughly 12% detected once. Germline V lookup: CDR1 SGHRS, CDR2 YFSETQ. There are 12 residues in the CDR3. Trimming removed 4 bases from V and 4 bases from J, with 8 bases in between. This clone has only a few counts. The antigen remains unidentified. Other DNA variants within this sample encode the same CDR3. The sequence came from a woman between 18 and 29 years old with type 1 diabetes. This chain uses TRBV5-1 with TRBJ1-2; D may be TRBD1 (6 bases). Sequencing was done on a sample of naive CD4+ T cells from blood. The CDR3 coding sequence is TGCGCCAGCAGCCCGGACAGCTATGGCTACACCTTC. It specifies CASSPDSYGYTF.